This T cell receptor (beta chain) is drawn from a study of OX40 agonist ivuxolimab in advanced cancers. Looked up from germline, CDR1 is SGHRS and CDR2 is YFSETQ. V gave up 2 bases and J gave up 4 bases; unmatched junction bases: 3. This CDR3 has 14 amino acids. Study-level results: The study observed clonal expansion of CD4+ and CD8+ blood T cells by week 6 at 0.1 to 3.0 mg/kg.

Profiling relied on immunoSEQ multiplex PCR, and the TCRdb table lists in-frame clones only, not all of them. The sample lists around 76,000 clones, around 87% occurring once. Comment on this clone: Its antigen is currently unknown.

Autoimmune disease history or systemic immunosuppression was exclusionary. The input for sequencing was CD4+ or CD8+ T cells sorted from blood, taken in a trial of the OX40 agonist ivuxolimab. The sequence came from an adult with an advanced solid tumor such as melanoma, head and neck, liver or kidney cancer. This rearrangement joins TRBV5-1 to TRBJ2-1, with TRBD2 matching 7 bases. The CDR3 DNA is TGCGCCAGCAGCTTCAGCGGGGCTTACAATGAGCAGTTCTTC. It encodes CASSFSGAYNEQFF.